The 17 T cell receptor beta chains below were found in one sample sequenced in a study of blood T cells in healthy people across ages. Next came a second PCR, run for about 6 to 12 cycles, which used a sample-barcoded 5' primer along with a J-beta primer mix. Each CDR3 protein is one row after TCRdb ran MiXCR on the 5' RACE reads. The sample has roughly 680,000 distinct CDR3 sequences, approximately 52% seen once; the top ten hold about 13%. The sequenced sample was blood. Receptors originate from a woman at least 80 years old in good health.

This clonotype appeared a single time. V usage is TRBV6-6 and J usage is TRBJ2-5; TRBD1 aligns across 8 bases. V gave up 8 bases and J gave up 11 bases; unmatched junction bases: 22. Germline V gene lookup returns CDR1 MNHNY and CDR2 SVGAGI (reference sequence). The CDR3 extends over 16 amino acids. The CDR3, as DNA: TGTGCCAGCGAGCGACAGGGGACCTTCACCTACAATGAGCAGTACTTC. Amino acids: CASERQGTFTYNEQYF.

This sequence joins TRBV5-1 and TRBJ2-1, with D maybe TRBD1 (5 bases). The CDR3 sequence is 13 residues long. Germline CDR1 SGHRS, CDR2 YFSETQ. The V end was cut by 0 bases, the J end by 9 bases, with 10 bases between. CDR3 sequence reads: CASSLVRVGEQFF. DNA of the CDR3: TGCGCCAGCAGCTTGGTCAGGGTCGGTGAGCAGTTCTTC.

Regarding this clonotype: A much larger clonotype is one base distant, so this may be a read error. The V gene is TRBV3-1, the J gene TRBJ2-7; D might be TRBD2 (6 bases). CDR1 is LGHDT, CDR2 YNNKEL, per germline (reference sequence). The CDR3 is 16 residues long. The ends were cut back, 0 bases at V and 7 bases at J, with 19 bases in the middle. In DNA form, the CDR3 reads TGTGCCAGCAGCCAAGATCGCGCGGGGCGGTACAATGAGCAGTACTTC. The encoded protein is CASSQDRAGRYNEQYF.

V and J are TRBV18 and TRBJ2-1; no clear D. V gave up 4 bases and J gave up 7 bases, with 26 bases separating them. CDR1 KGHSH and CDR2 LQKENI come from the germline V gene. CDR3 length equals 18 residues. CDR3 sequence reads: CASSQLPSVAVGSNEQFF. The CDR3 DNA follows: TGTGCCAGCTCACAACTCCCCTCGGTTGCGGTGGGGTCAAATGAGCAGTTCTTC.

This clonotype was detected a few times. The rearrangement uses TRBV20-1 and TRBJ1-1; maybe TRBD1 (5 bases). The germline V gene has CDR1 DFQATT and CDR2 SNEGSKA (reference sequence). Trimming stripped 7 bases from V and 10 bases from J, with 16 bases between. The CDR3 covers 11 residues. The CDR3 bases are TGCAGTGGAAGGTTGGCGAGGGGAGCTTTCTTT. Translating gives CSGRLARGAFF.

The chain has TRBV7-2 and TRBJ1-1; 8 bases are shared with TRBD1. Per the germline V gene, CDR1 is SGHTA and CDR2 is FQGNSA. The CDR3 length is 16 residues. J lost 3 bases, V lost 3 bases, and 9 bases had no gene match. In DNA, the CDR3 is TGTGCCAGCAGCTTCTCCTCCGGGACAGGTGACACTGAAGCTTTCTTT. This codes for CASSFSSGTGDTEAFF.

This chain connects TRBV18 to TRBJ2-3; possibly TRBD1 for D (6 bases). Germline CDR1 and CDR2: KGHSH and LQKENI. Trimming took off 4 bases at V and 1 base at J, with 15 bases between the two ends. This CDR3 has 16 residues. The CDR3 nucleotides are TGTGCCAGCTCACTCGGACAGAACAATGGCACAGATACGCAGTATTTT. Translated: CASSLGQNNGTDTQYF.

This clonotype occurred many times. This chain uses TRBV2 with TRBJ2-3; perhaps TRBD1 as D (6 bases). This CDR3 comprises 15 residues. The V end lost 3 bases, the J end lost 2 bases, and 12 bases lay between the germline ends. In germline, CDR1 is SNHLY, CDR2 FYNNEI. This chain's CDR3 is CASSEYREYTDTQYF. The CDR3 DNA reads as TGTGCCAGCAGTGAGTACAGGGAGTACACAGATACGCAGTATTTT.

V is TRBV6-1 and J is TRBJ2-1; D may be TRBD1 or TRBD2 (5 bases each). In germline, CDR1 is MNHNS, CDR2 SASEGT. V was pared by 2 bases and J by 5 bases, with 16 bases between. There are 16 residues in the CDR3. The CDR3 here is CASSEKYWDGHNEQFF. Written as DNA, the CDR3 is TGTGCCAGCAGTGAAAAATATTGGGACGGACACAATGAGCAGTTCTTC.

This clonotype was observed at least ten times. A much larger clone differs from this one at a single base, so this may be a read error. The V gene is TRBV6-5, the J gene TRBJ2-1; D unresolved. Germline CDR1 reads MNHEY; CDR2 reads SVGAGI. This CDR3 is 15 amino acids long. Trimming stripped 2 bases from V and 1 base from J, with 9 bases between. The CDR3 loop is CASSYAPSSYNEQFF. For the CDR3, the DNA is TGTGCCAGCAGTTACGCTCCGAGTTCCTACAATGAGCAGTTCTTC.

V gene TRBV5-1 combines with J gene TRBJ2-5; TRBD2 matches at 8 bases. Germline V gene lookup returns CDR1 SGHRS and CDR2 YFSETQ. V was pared by 4 bases and J by 11 bases, with 16 bases of the junction left unmatched. There are 15 residues in the CDR3. The CDR3 coding sequence is TGCGCCAGCAGCGTCGCAAGCGGGAGTAGTAAGGAGCAGTACTTC. Residues: CASSVASGSSKEQYF.

This chain joins TRBV4-2 and TRBJ1-2, with D maybe TRBD1 (5 bases). CDR1 and CDR2 (germline): LGHNA, YNFKEQ. The CDR3 covers 13 residues. Trimming took 6 bases from V and 6 from J, leaving 14 bases between them. CDR3 DNA: TGTGCCAGCAGTCCAAACGGGGGGGATGGCTACACCTTC. Translated, it gives CASSPNGGDGYTF.

The sample holds many counts of this clonotype. The chain couples TRBV2 to TRBJ1-2; a weak D match, TRBD1 (5 bases). The CDR3 covers 13 residues. V dropped 4 bases and J dropped 4 bases, with 10 bases sitting between them. Germline V gives CDR1 SNHLY, CDR2 FYNNEI. The CDR3 protein is CASSGDGAYGYTF. Here the CDR3 DNA reads TGTGCCAGCAGTGGGGACGGAGCCTATGGCTACACCTTC.

V and J are TRBV7-9 and TRBJ1-1; D not certain. The CDR3 totals 15 residues. V shed 1 base and J shed 1 base, with 10 bases lying between them. Germline V lookup: CDR1 SEHNR, CDR2 FQNEAQ (reference sequence). The CDR3 coding sequence is TGTGCCAGCAGCTTAGGACGACAACCGAACACTGAAGCTTTCTTT. Its protein is CASSLGRQPNTEAFF.

V and J are TRBV30 and TRBJ2-1, with 7 nucleotides matching TRBD1. Per the germline V gene, CDR1 is GTSNPN and CDR2 is SVGIG (reference sequence). The CDR3 totals 14 residues. Trimming cost V 3 bases and J 0 bases; bases outside gene matches: 2. The CDR3 spells CAWRKGASYNEQFF. The CDR3 DNA sequence: TGTGCCTGGAGGAAGGGGGCCTCCTACAATGAGCAGTTCTTC.

This clonotype has a count of ten or more. This sequence joins TRBV7-2 and TRBJ2-7; D gene ambiguous. The germline V and J ends were trimmed by 5 bases and 8 bases, with 13 bases remaining between them. Germline-derived CDR1 and CDR2 are SGHTA and FQGNSA. This CDR3 spans 12 amino acids. The CDR3 region is CASSLRSAKQYF. In DNA, the CDR3 is TGTGCCAGCAGCCTAAGAAGTGCCAAGCAGTACTTC.

Comments on this clonotype: Possible read error: a much larger clone is one base away. The rearrangement uses TRBV6-5 and TRBJ1-3; TRBD1 agrees at 7 bases. Trimming took 6 bases from V and 0 from J; bases not matched to a gene: 5. Germline CDR1 is MNHEY and CDR2 is SVGAGI. This CDR3 is 15 amino acids long. For the CDR3, the DNA is TGTGCCAGCAGGCCAGGGGGGAGCTCTGGAAACACCATATATTTT. Its protein product is CASRPGGSSGNTIYF.